This record covers a single T cell receptor (beta chain). Its target is not known. CDR1 is SGHNT and CDR2 is YENEEA in the germline V gene. The CDR3 has 13 amino acids. With the 5' RACE reads reprocessed, TCRdb shows one record per CDR3 protein and no DNA. Here the sample table reports roughly 300,000 distinct CDR3 sequences. This record belongs to a study of T cells expressing NK-cell markers. Points from the study as a whole: Of CD8+ T cells, 1.0-7.0% belonged to dominant NKG2C+ clonotypes in five or six donors.

This TCR was recovered from a woman between 18 and 70 years old in good health. Specimen: blood T cells: a sorted CD56 or NKG2C T cell subset, CD4+ or CD8+ T cells, or bulk PBMC T cells (not recorded which). V gene TRBV11-3 combines with J gene TRBJ2-3. The CDR3 loop reads CASSGYRTDTQYF.